Below are 22 T cell receptor beta chains sequenced from a single sample in a study of blood T cell repertoires in COVID-19 (TCRdb year 2020). Libraries were built with the immunoSEQ multiplex PCR assay. TCRdb took this table from immuneACCESS and kept in-frame rearrangements with V and J called. Such tables lack part of the clones; where checked against another copy, unresolved V genes explain under half of the gap, and the rest is unexplained. Present in this sample are some 14,000 clones, about 80% of which were seen just once. About 9% of the sample is taken by the ten largest. Input material: peripheral blood. The receptors derive from a human donor in a cohort sampled during active COVID-19.

The chain uses TRBV28 and TRBJ1-2; D unclear. The CDR3 contains 11 residues. Between the trimmed V and J ends, which lost 4 bases and 11 bases, there was a span of 11 bases. Germline CDR1 is MDHEN and CDR2 is SYDVKM. The CDR3 coding sequence is TGTGCCAGCAGTTCCCGGTCGTCTTACACCTTC. This sequence encodes CASSSRSSYTF.

The chain carries TRBV9 and TRBJ2-5; possibly TRBD2 for D (6 bases). CDR1 is SGDLS, CDR2 YYNGEE, per germline. The germline V and J ends were trimmed by 10 bases and 4 bases, with 17 bases remaining between them. This CDR3 has 13 amino acids. The CDR3 DNA is TGTGCCGGGGTCGGAGGGGCGGGAGAGACCCAGTACTTC. This gives the protein CAGVGGAGETQYF. Full variable domain (rest looked up from reference TRBV9 and TRBJ2-5): DSGVTQTPKHLITATGQRVTLRCSPRSGDLSVYWYQQSLDQGLQFLIQYYNGEERAKGNILERFSAQQFPDLHSELNLSSLELGDSALYFCAGVGGAGETQYFGPGTRLLVL.

The rearrangement uses TRBV21-1 and TRBJ2-7; the D segment call TRBD1 is taken from the table without a DNA check. TRBV21-1 is labeled a pseudogene. There are 16 residues in the CDR3. The CDR3 loop is CASSTKGRDRYYEQYF. CDR3 nucleotide sequence: TGTGCCAGCAGCACAAAGGGACGGGACAGATACTACGAGCAGTACTTC.

The chain recombines TRBV19 with TRBJ1-3, with TRBD1 matching 9 bases. The CDR3 has 15 residues. The V segment lost 6 bases and the J segment 4 bases; nucleotides outside the gene matches: 7. Germline loops: CDR1 LNHDA, CDR2 SQIVND (reference sequence). CDR3 in DNA: TGTGCCAGTAGAGAAACAGGGGGCGGCGGAAACACCATATATTTT. This translates into CASRETGGGGNTIYF. The full variable domain, its missing parts supplied by reference TRBV19 and TRBJ1-3, is DGGITQSPKYLFRKEGQNVTLSCEQNLNHDAMYWYRQDPGQGLRLIYYSQIVNDFQKGDIAEGYSVSREKKESFPLTVTSAQKNPTAFYLCASRETGGGGNTIYFGEGSWLTVV.

This clone was detected only once. The rearrangement uses TRBV10-3 and TRBJ2-5; D possibly corresponds to TRBD1 (6 bases). This CDR3 contains 20 residues. V gave up 8 bases and J gave up 4 bases, with 35 bases separating them. The germline gives CDR1 ENHRY, CDR2 SYGVKD. Here the CDR3 DNA reads TGTGCCATCGGTGGGGTCGACTCAGGGGCCCTTAGAGAGGGAGTAGAGACCCAGTACTTC. Translating gives CAIGGVDSGALREGVETQYF.

This clone turned up a few times. The chain is built from TRBV6-1 and TRBJ1-3, with 7 bases identical to TRBD1. CDR3 length: 20 residues. The germline CDR1 and CDR2 sequences are MNHNS and SASEGT. After removal of 2 bases from V and 0 bases from J, the junction contained 16 bases not matched to a gene. This CDR3 reads CASSELGWTGQNNSGNTIYF. In DNA, the CDR3 is TGTGCCAGCAGTGAATTGGGCTGGACAGGCCAAAACAACTCTGGAAACACCATATATTTT.

The chain has TRBV5-1 and TRBJ2-5, with TRBD2 matching over 8 bases. CDR1 is SGHRS, CDR2 YFSETQ, per germline. This CDR3 is 17 amino acids long. After removal of 0 bases from V and 1 base from J, the junction contained 8 bases not matched to a gene. CDR3 residues: CASSLAGGEPSQETQYF. CDR3 bases: TGCGCCAGCAGCTTGGCCGGGGGGGAGCCCAGCCAAGAGACCCAGTACTTC.

The chain couples TRBV18 to TRBJ2-7; 9 bases line up with TRBD2. Per the germline V gene, CDR1 is KGHSH and CDR2 is LQKENI. Trimming removed 2 bases from V and 4 bases from J; junction bases left unmatched: 6. The CDR3 runs to 15 residues. The CDR3 reads CASSPNGAGGYEQYF. CDR3 DNA: TGTGCCAGCTCACCAAACGGAGCGGGAGGTTACGAGCAGTACTTC.

V usage is TRBV4-3 and J usage is TRBJ2-7; the match to TRBD2 covers 8 bases. There are 16 residues in the CDR3. Germline values: CDR1 LGHNA, CDR2 YSLEER. Germline trimming cut 0 bases from V and 7 bases from J; bases unmatched to any gene: 11. The CDR3 reads CASSQDRSAGGREQYF. In nucleotides, the CDR3 is TGCGCCAGCAGCCAAGATAGATCGGCGGGGGGACGGGAGCAGTACTTC.

The CDR3 region is CSASGRGPYNEQFF. CDR3 in DNA: TGCAGTGCTAGTGGGAGGGGTCCCTACAATGAGCAGTTCTTC. The rearrangement joins TRBV20-1 to TRBJ2-1; 7 bases are a match to TRBD2. With V trimmed by 3 bases and J by 2 bases, 4 bases remained unmatched. The V gene's germline CDR1 is DFQATT and CDR2 SNEGSKA (reference sequence). This CDR3 is built from 14 residues.

The V call is TRBV18, the J call TRBJ2-7, with TRBD2 as a possible D gene (5 bases). V gave up 6 bases and J gave up 4 bases, with 7 bases separating them. Per germline, CDR1 KGHSH and CDR2 LQKENI. The CDR3 has 11 residues. The CDR3 DNA is TGTGCCAGCTCCCGAGGGTACGAGCAGTACTTC. This sequence encodes CASSRGYEQYF.

The chain uses TRBV11-2 and TRBJ1-1; the match to TRBD1 covers 7 bases. Germline CDR1 and CDR2: SGHAT and FQNNGV. The V segment lost 5 bases and the J segment 1 base; nucleotides outside the gene matches: 4. CDR3 length: 14 residues. CDR3 loop: CASSTRTGNTEAFF. The CDR3 nucleotides are TGTGCCAGCAGCACCCGGACAGGGAACACTGAAGCTTTCTTT.

The V call is TRBV9, the J call TRBJ2-1; 11 bases agree with TRBD2. V lost 1 base, J lost 4 bases, and 4 bases stayed unmatched. Germline values: CDR1 SGDLS, CDR2 YYNGEE. The CDR3 totals 16 residues. This CDR3 is CASSVTTSGVYNEQFF. The CDR3, as DNA: TGTGCCAGCAGCGTAACGACTAGCGGGGTATACAATGAGCAGTTCTTC.

The CDR3 coding sequence is TGTGCCAGCAGCCTCAGGGGTAATAGCAATCAGCCCCAGCATTTT. It is translated as CASSLRGNSNQPQHF. The chain is built from TRBV7-2 and TRBJ1-5, with D possibly TRBD1 on 6 matching bases. The germline CDR1 and CDR2 sequences are SGHTA and FQGNSA. This CDR3 region has 15 residues. With 5 bases removed from V and 0 bases from J, the gap between germline ends came to 11 bases.

This chain joins TRBV27 and TRBJ2-1, with D uncertain. V lost 5 bases to trimming and J lost 0 bases, with 11 bases between them. This CDR3 contains 15 residues. Germline CDR1 reads MNHEY; CDR2 reads SMNVEV (reference sequence). Here the CDR3 reads CASSPTSSSYNEQFF. The CDR3 nucleotides read TGTGCCAGCAGTCCTACTTCTAGCTCCTACAATGAGCAGTTCTTC.

The chain joins TRBV5-1 to TRBJ1-2, with TRBD1 as a possible D gene (6 bases). V dropped 4 bases and J dropped 0 bases, with 16 bases sitting between them. CDR3 length: 16 amino acids. Looked up from germline, CDR1 is SGHRS and CDR2 is YFSETQ. CDR3 DNA sequence: TGCGCCAGCAGCCCCGAGCCAGGGGCCGCTAACTATGGCTACACCTTC. Translation gives CASSPEPGAANYGYTF.

This chain connects TRBV7-8 to TRBJ1-3; perhaps TRBD1 as D (5 bases). The CDR3 is 14 amino acids. Deletions cut 2 bases from V and 5 bases from J, with 10 bases between. Germline V gene data show CDR1 as SGHVS and CDR2 as FQNEAQ. CDR3 loop: CASSLMTARNTIYF. In DNA form, the CDR3 reads TGTGCCAGCAGCTTAATGACAGCTCGAAACACCATATATTTT.

V and J are TRBV6-5 and TRBJ2-1, with D perhaps matching TRBD2 (6 bases). Deletions cut 2 bases from V and 0 bases from J, with 11 bases between. CDR3 length: 16 amino acids. The germline CDR1 and CDR2 sequences are MNHEY and SVGAGI. The DNA of the CDR3 is TGTGCCAGCAGTTACGGCGGGACGAGCTCCTACAATGAGCAGTTCTTC. This sequence encodes CASSYGGTSSYNEQFF.

This sequence joins TRBV19 and TRBJ1-5; 10 bases align to TRBD1. After removal of 3 bases from V and 9 bases from J, the junction contained 8 bases not matched to a gene. There are 15 residues in the CDR3. Looked up from germline, CDR1 is LNHDA and CDR2 is SQIVND (reference sequence). CDR3 loop: CASSIAGQGVRPQHF. In DNA, the CDR3 is TGTGCCAGTAGTATTGCAGGACAGGGGGTACGGCCCCAGCATTTT.

The chain carries TRBV5-4 and TRBJ2-7, with 13 bases fitting TRBD2. Trimming cost V 4 bases and J 4 bases; bases outside gene matches: 8. Germline V lookup: CDR1 SGHNT, CDR2 YYREEE (reference sequence). The CDR3 loop spans 16 amino acids. CDR3 in amino acids: CASSPGTSGIAYEQYF. CDR3 nucleotides: TGTGCCAGCAGCCCCGGGACTAGCGGGATAGCTTACGAGCAGTACTTC.

The chain joins TRBV9 to TRBJ1-3; the D is unclear. CDR3 length: 15 residues. Per germline, CDR1 SGDLS and CDR2 YYNGEE. V gave up 0 bases and J gave up 4 bases, with 11 bases separating them. In DNA form, the CDR3 reads TGTGCCAGCAGCGTAGGCGCATCCTCCGGAAACACCATATATTTT. Its translation is CASSVGASSGNTIYF.

This clone was counted only a few times. The chain is built from TRBV2 and TRBJ2-7; a possible D gene is TRBD1 (5 bases). Per the germline V gene, CDR1 is SNHLY and CDR2 is FYNNEI. With 2 bases removed from V and 4 bases from J, the gap between germline ends came to 15 bases. The CDR3 is 15 residues long. The CDR3 sequence: CASSERTRTRYEQYF. CDR3 sequence (DNA): TGTGCCAGCAGTGAACGGACAAGGACGAGGTACGAGCAGTACTTC.